Below, 27 T cell receptor beta chains from the same sample are listed, as sequenced in a study of OX40 agonist ivuxolimab in advanced cancers. Generated by immunoSEQ multiplex PCR, the TCRdb table keeps only in-frame clones and is missing some. The top ten hold under 1.2% of the sample, which has 55,000 to 90,000 clones, approximately 80% seen once. Material: CD4+ or CD8+ T cells sorted from blood, obtained in a trial of the OX40 agonist ivuxolimab. These receptors all stem from an adult with an advanced solid tumor such as melanoma, head and neck, liver or kidney cancer.

The count of this clone is one. A clone one base away is much larger, so this may be a read error. The gene calls are TRBV2 and TRBJ1-5; D unclear. The CDR3 consists of 14 residues. Germline V CDR1 and CDR2: SNHLY, FYNNEI. The CDR3 nucleotides are TGTGCCAGCAGTGCACAGATGAGCAATCAGCTCCAGCATTTT. Protein: CASSAQMSNQLQHF.

The V call is TRBV6-5, the J call TRBJ2-1, with D uncertain. Trimming shortened V by 4 bases and J by 6 bases, and 4 bases separated the two germline ends. Germline CDR1 MNHEY, CDR2 SVGAGI. The CDR3 totals 11 residues. The DNA of the CDR3 is TGTGCCAGCAGTTCGATCAATGAGCAGTTCTTC. Encoded protein: CASSSINEQFF.

The rearrangement uses TRBV19 and TRBJ1-1; 9 bases match TRBD1. This CDR3 spans 14 amino acids. Germline V gene data show CDR1 as LNHDA and CDR2 as SQIVND (reference sequence). Unmatched junction bases numbered 3, after V lost 7 bases and J lost 0 bases. This CDR3 is CASKGQGMNTEAFF. CDR3 sequence (DNA): TGTGCCAGTAAGGGACAGGGAATGAACACTGAAGCTTTCTTT.

The chain couples TRBV6-6 to TRBJ2-5, with D uncertain. Germline-derived CDR1 and CDR2 are MNHNY and SVGAGI (reference sequence). V dropped 6 bases and J dropped 9 bases, with 17 bases sitting between them. The CDR3 spans 13 residues. CDR3: CASSSGPGQAQYF. In DNA, the CDR3 is TGTGCCAGCAGCTCCGGACCGGGCCAGGCCCAGTACTTC.

To note about this clone: Germline and junction disagree at one end, which may indicate a read error. The rearrangement joins TRBV7-2 to TRBJ2-1; 12 bases are shared with TRBD2. The CDR3 extends over 16 amino acids. The V gene's germline CDR1 is SGHTA and CDR2 FQGNSA. The CDR3 loop is CASSLAGGRTYNEQFF. As DNA, the CDR3 is TGTGCCAGCAGCCTAGCGGGGGGGAGGACCTACAATGAGCAGTTCTTC. Variable domain in full (rest from reference TRBV7-2 and TRBJ2-1): GAGVSQSPSNKVTEKGKDVELRCDPISGHTALYWYRQSLGQGLEFLIYFQGNSAPDKSGLPSDRFSAERTGGSVSTLTIQRTQQEDSAVYLCASSLAGGRTYNEQFFGPGTRLTVL.

This chain links TRBV7-2 with TRBJ2-1; 7 nucleotides agree with TRBD2. The CDR3 spans 15 residues. Losses at the gene ends were 5 bases for V and 6 bases for J; bases not matched to a gene: 10. CDR1 is SGHTA and CDR2 is FQGNSA in the germline V gene. CDR3 sequence (DNA): TGTGCCAGCAGCCATGGACTAGGCCCGTCCAATGAGCAGTTCTTC. Its protein is CASSHGLGPSNEQFF.

V usage is TRBV11-2 and J usage is TRBJ2-5, with 12 bases identical to TRBD1. CDR3 size: 17 residues. After removal of 3 bases from V and 5 bases from J, the junction contained 10 bases not matched to a gene. The germline CDR1 and CDR2 sequences are SGHAT and FQNNGV. The CDR3 reads CASSFKPGQGAYETQYF. CDR3 in DNA: TGTGCCAGCAGCTTCAAACCGGGACAGGGGGCGTATGAGACCCAGTACTTC.

The rearrangement joins TRBV6-1 to TRBJ1-2, with D maybe TRBD1 (5 bases). Germline CDR1 and CDR2: MNHNS and SASEGT. Trimming pared 5 bases from V and 8 bases from J, leaving 12 bases between. The CDR3 has 12 amino acids. The CDR3 loop is CASSMGGEGYTF. The DNA of the CDR3 is TGTGCCAGCAGTATGGGGGGGGAAGGCTACACCTTC.

The chain combines TRBV6-1 with TRBJ2-7; 7 bases are shared with TRBD1. CDR1 and CDR2 from the germline V gene are MNHNS and SASEGT. V lost 9 bases, J lost 2 bases, and 10 bases stayed unmatched. This CDR3 region has 14 residues. CDR3 DNA sequence: TGTGCCAGTGTGAATTTCGGGACAGCCTACGAGCAGTACTTC. It is translated as CASVNFGTAYEQYF.

The chain recombines TRBV19 with TRBJ1-4, with D tentatively TRBD1 (6 bases). V shed 8 bases and J shed 4 bases, with 17 bases lying between them. Germline values: CDR1 LNHDA, CDR2 SQIVND (reference sequence). This CDR3 comprises 15 residues. This CDR3 is CASGRQEGVNEKLFF. DNA of the CDR3: TGTGCCAGTGGACGACAGGAGGGGGTTAATGAAAAACTGTTTTTT. Complete variable domain (other parts from reference TRBV19 and TRBJ1-4): DGGITQSPKYLFRKEGQNVTLSCEQNLNHDAMYWYRQDPGQGLRLIYYSQIVNDFQKGDIAEGYSVSREKKESFPLTVTSAQKNPTAFYLCASGRQEGVNEKLFFGSGTQLSVL.

This clone was seen a handful of times. V and J are TRBV19 and TRBJ1-1; D unresolved. V was pared by 3 bases and J by 0 bases, with 8 bases between. The germline V gene has CDR1 LNHDA and CDR2 SQIVND (reference sequence). The CDR3 runs 14 residues. The CDR3 sequence is CASSIMHMNTEAFF. The CDR3 DNA reads TGTGCCAGTAGTATCATGCATATGAACACTGAAGCTTTCTTT.

The CDR3, as DNA: TGTGCCAGCAGCGTCGGGGTTGGAGGCAGGGCAAGCTCAGCTTTCTTT. It specifies CASSVGVGGRASSAFF. The chain couples TRBV7-9 to TRBJ1-1, with TRBD1 as a possible D gene (5 bases). Trimming removed 5 bases from V and 10 bases from J, with 26 bases in between. The germline gives CDR1 SEHNR, CDR2 FQNEAQ (reference sequence). CDR3 length: 16 residues.

This chain links TRBV28 with TRBJ1-5; the D is unclear. The CDR3 covers 14 residues. The V gene's germline CDR1 is MDHEN and CDR2 SYDVKM. The V gene lost 3 bases and the J gene lost 3 bases, with 9 bases spanning the gap. CDR3: CASSFPAFNQPQHF. The CDR3 nucleotides read TGTGCCAGCAGTTTTCCAGCGTTCAATCAGCCCCAGCATTTT.

Only a few counts were recorded for this clone. V and J are TRBV29-1 and TRBJ1-4; tentatively, D is TRBD1 (6 bases). V was trimmed by 6 bases and J by 2 bases, leaving 31 bases between them. CDR1 and CDR2 (germline): SQVTM, ANQGSEA. The CDR3 consists of 20 residues. The CDR3 nucleotides are TGCAGCGTCGCCACTTTAGGGGTCGATAACAGGGCACGTACTAATGAAAAACTGTTTTTT. Encoded protein: CSVATLGVDNRARTNEKLFF.

The chain is built from TRBV11-2 and TRBJ1-2; no definite D call. CDR3 length equals 14 residues. The germline V gene has CDR1 SGHAT and CDR2 FQNNGV. Trimming cost V 1 base and J 6 bases, with 12 bases left between them. Written as DNA, the CDR3 is TGTGCCAGCAGCTTAGCCTCGAGTCTTCATGGCTACACCTTC. This encodes CASSLASSLHGYTF.

The chain couples TRBV5-5 to TRBJ1-1; D might be TRBD1 (6 bases). Trimming removed 0 bases at V and 10 bases at J, with 13 bases between. Germline V gene sequence: CDR1 SGHKS, CDR2 YYEKEE (reference sequence). CDR3 length: 13 residues. In DNA, the CDR3 is TGTGCCAGCAGCTTGGCGGGACAAAGGTTAGCTTTCTTT. As protein: CASSLAGQRLAFF.

The rearrangement uses TRBV28 and TRBJ1-2; D gene unclear. V was clipped by 9 bases and J by 3 bases, with 8 bases between them. This CDR3 is 11 amino acids long. The germline gives CDR1 MDHEN, CDR2 SYDVKM. The CDR3 reads CASYADYGYTF. CDR3 bases: TGTGCCAGTTACGCTGACTATGGCTACACCTTC.

V gene TRBV27 combines with J gene TRBJ2-7; no firm D call. Germline CDR1 and CDR2: MNHEY and SMNVEV (reference sequence). The CDR3 extends over 14 amino acids. V dropped 8 bases and J dropped 2 bases, with 16 bases sitting between them. This CDR3 is CASAYLPGTYEQYF. The CDR3 coding sequence is TGTGCCAGCGCGTACCTTCCTGGAACCTACGAGCAGTACTTC.

The V gene is TRBV2, the J gene TRBJ2-7; TRBD2 matches at 10 bases. V lost 7 bases, J lost 4 bases, and 10 bases stayed unmatched. Germline values: CDR1 SNHLY, CDR2 FYNNEI. The CDR3 has 15 residues. This chain's CDR3 is CASTQSGGAQYEQYF. CDR3 DNA sequence: TGTGCCAGCACCCAAAGCGGGGGGGCTCAATACGAGCAGTACTTC.

In this sample, this clone turned up once. The chain is built from TRBV12-1 and TRBJ2-2. TRBV12-1 is reported as a pseudogene. The CDR3 is 16 residues long. DNA of the CDR3: TGTGCCAGCAGCCCCCGCATCGCAAAGAACACCGGGGAGCTGTTTTTT. Encoded protein: CASSPRIAKNTGELFF.

The J gene is TRBJ1-5, the V gene TRBV7-2; D possibly corresponds to TRBD1 (5 bases). The CDR3 loop spans 13 amino acids. The V gene's germline CDR1 is SGHTA and CDR2 FQGNSA. V lost 5 bases, J lost 6 bases, and 11 bases lay in between. CDR3 nucleotide sequence: TGTGCCAGCAGCCGTGGGACGTCTCAGCCCCAGCATTTT. Its translation: CASSRGTSQPQHF.

The V call is TRBV5-5, the J call TRBJ1-2; D is unclear. This CDR3 spans 16 amino acids. Germline CDR1 SGHKS, CDR2 YYEKEE (reference sequence). V lost 5 bases, J lost 2 bases, and 19 bases lay in between. The CDR3 spells CASRAGLLSPNYGYTF. CDR3 DNA sequence: TGTGCCAGCAGAGCTGGACTTCTTAGTCCCAACTATGGCTACACCTTC. Based on the CDR3 plus reference TRBV5-5 and TRBJ1-2, the full variable domain is DAGVTQSPTHLIKTRGQQVTLRCSPISGHKSVSWYQQVLGQGPQFIFQYYEKEERGRGNFPDRFSARQFPNYSSELNVNALLLGDSALYLCASRAGLLSPNYGYTFGSGTRLTVV.

This clone was seen only a few times. The CDR3 loop is CASSLGSDTQYF. The CDR3 DNA sequence: TGTGCCAGCAGCTTGGGATCAGATACGCAGTATTTT. The chain employs TRBV5-4 and TRBJ2-3; D gene ambiguous. The CDR3 loop spans 12 amino acids. Looked up from germline, CDR1 is SGHNT and CDR2 is YYREEE (reference sequence). Trimming stripped 0 bases from V and 4 bases from J, with 3 bases between.

The V call is TRBV14, the J call TRBJ2-7; possibly TRBD1 or TRBD2 for D (6 bases each). The CDR3 length is 15 residues. V was cut by 3 bases and J by 0 bases, with 12 bases left in between. Germline lookup yields CDR1 SGHDN and CDR2 FVKESK. The CDR3 nucleotides read TGTGCCAGCAGCCATAGAGGGGGGCCCTCCTACGAGCAGTACTTC. This translates into CASSHRGGPSYEQYF.

The V call is TRBV6-5, the J call TRBJ1-3, with a weak D call TRBD1 (6 bases). Germline assignment: CDR1 MNHEY and CDR2 SVGAGI. This CDR3 region has 16 residues. V was shortened by 2 bases and J by 0 bases, with 11 bases between the two germline ends. In nucleotides, the CDR3 is TGTGCCAGCAGTTACCAGGGGCCTAGCTCTGGAAACACCATATATTTT. Translation gives CASSYQGPSSGNTIYF.

This clone was observed a few times. The genes are TRBV18 and TRBJ2-7; D is undetermined. The CDR3 has 12 amino acids. Deletions cut 4 bases from V and 4 bases from J, with 8 bases between. Germline V gene lookup returns CDR1 KGHSH and CDR2 LQKENI. The CDR3 nucleotides are TGTGCCAGCTCACGAACGGATTACGAGCAGTACTTC. Translation: CASSRTDYEQYF.

CDR3 coding DNA: TGTGCCAGCAGCATAGCGGGGGGAGCAGATACGCAGTATTTT. It specifies CASSIAGGADTQYF. The V call is TRBV11-2, the J call TRBJ2-3; 10 nucleotides agree with TRBD2. This CDR3 is built from 14 residues. Germline V gene sequence: CDR1 SGHAT, CDR2 FQNNGV. Trimming took 5 bases from V and 4 from J; bases not matched to a gene: 3.